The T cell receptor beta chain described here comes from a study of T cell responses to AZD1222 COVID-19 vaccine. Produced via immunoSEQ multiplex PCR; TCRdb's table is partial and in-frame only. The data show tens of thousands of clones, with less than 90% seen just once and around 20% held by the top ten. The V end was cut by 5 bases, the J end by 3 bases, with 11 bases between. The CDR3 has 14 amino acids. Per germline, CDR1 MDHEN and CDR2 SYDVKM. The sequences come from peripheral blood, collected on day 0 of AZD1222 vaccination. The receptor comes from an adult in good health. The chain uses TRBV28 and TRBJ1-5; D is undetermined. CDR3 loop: CASSPTHSNQPQHF. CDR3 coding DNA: TGTGCCAGCAGTCCTACTCATTCCAATCAGCCCCAGCATTTT.